The 30 T cell receptor beta chains below were found in one sample sequenced in a study of vaccination and CD4 T cells after COVID-19. No antigen has been identified for these receptors. Specified treatment: 10-day PBMC culture with coronavirus spike peptide pools or control peptides (ViraFEST assay). Cultured CD4+ T cell DNA underwent sequencing with the Oncomine TCR Beta short-read assay. TCRdb called the PCR reads again in MiXCR, with one record for every CDR3 protein. Counted here are some 16,000 distinct CDR3 sequences, roughly 50% occurring once; the ten biggest clones make up 15% to 20%. Specimen: CD4+ T cells from blood, cultured in vitro. These receptors originate from a human donor who had recovered from COVID-19.

This clonotype came up a few times. The chain is built from TRBV2 and TRBJ2-3, with TRBD2 matching 7 bases. V shed 8 bases and J 5 bases; nucleotides not matched to a gene: 10. CDR1 SNHLY and CDR2 FYNNEI come from the germline V gene. CDR3 length: 14 residues. The CDR3 nucleotides read TGTGCCAGCCGCAGACTAGCTAGCGGAGATACGCAGTATTTT. Translating gives CASRRLASGDTQYF. The whole variable domain, filled in from reference TRBV2 and TRBJ2-3, reads EPEVTQTPSHQVTQMGQEVILRCVPISNHLYFYWYRQILGQKVEFLVSFYNNEISEKSEIFDDQFSVERPDGSNFTLKIRSTKLEDSAMYFCASRRLASGDTQYFGPGTRLTVL.

The CDR3 loop reads CASSADSGSETQYF. The CDR3 DNA reads as TGTGCCAGCAGTGCTGATTCCGGGTCGGAGACCCAGTACTTC. The chain carries TRBV2 and TRBJ2-5, with no clear D. Looked up from germline, CDR1 is SNHLY and CDR2 is FYNNEI. This CDR3 region has 14 residues. V gave up 4 bases and J gave up 5 bases, with 14 bases separating them.

V is TRBV6-1 and J is TRBJ2-7, with a possible D match to TRBD2 (6 bases). The ends were cut back, 7 bases at V and 5 bases at J, with 15 bases in the middle. Germline CDR1 reads MNHNS; CDR2 reads SASEGT. This CDR3 comprises 13 residues. The CDR3 reads CASTWVGLDEQYF. CDR3 sequence (DNA): TGTGCCAGCACCTGGGTGGGACTGGACGAGCAGTACTTC.

This chain uses TRBV7-2 with TRBJ1-6, with D possibly matching TRBD1 (6 bases). CDR3 length: 19 residues. Germline V lookup: CDR1 SGHTA, CDR2 FQGNSA. V was cut by 4 bases and J by 0 bases, with 19 bases left in between. In DNA, the CDR3 is TGTGCCAGCAGCTCCCCCGGGGGGGACACTGGCTCCTATAATTCACCCCTCCACTTT. It translates to CASSSPGGDTGSYNSPLHF.

Concerning this clonotype: At one of its ends the junction is not consistent with the germline gene, which may arise from a read error. The chain joins TRBV25-1 to TRBJ1-1; D unclear. CDR3 size: 13 residues. From germline, CDR1 is MGHDK and CDR2 SYGVNS. The CDR3 region is CASSEYSSRHVSF. For the CDR3, the DNA is TGTGCCAGCAGTGAATATAGTTCGCGCCACGTCTCCTTT.

This clonotype was picked up a small number of times. The chain links TRBV20-1 to TRBJ1-1; tentatively, D is TRBD1 (6 bases). Germline CDR1 is DFQATT and CDR2 is SNEGSKA (reference sequence). The CDR3 totals 13 residues. Trimming shortened V by 3 bases and J by 3 bases, and 11 bases separated the two germline ends. The CDR3 DNA follows: TGCAGTGCTAGGGACGACAGGTACACTGAAGCTTTCTTT. It yields the protein CSARDDRYTEAFF.

The V and J genes are TRBV19 and TRBJ1-1; weak D call: TRBD1 (6 bases). Germline loops: CDR1 LNHDA, CDR2 SQIVND (reference sequence). The CDR3 runs to 18 residues. V lost 5 bases, J lost 3 bases, and 25 bases lay in between. For the CDR3, the DNA is TGTGCCAGTAGTTCCGATAATCGGGGGGGGCAGAGGGACACTGAAGCTTTCTTT. Encoded protein: CASSSDNRGGQRDTEAFF.

CDR3 in DNA: TGTGCCAGCAGCAAAGCAACCGGAACAGCCCCCGACACTGAAGCTTTCTTT. This translates into CASSKATGTAPDTEAFF. The chain combines TRBV21-1 with TRBJ1-1; the table's D call TRBD1 went unverified against the DNA. TRBV21-1 constitutes a pseudogene. This CDR3 has 17 amino acids.

The chain carries TRBV5-1 and TRBJ2-7; D perhaps matches TRBD1 (6 bases). The germline gives CDR1 SGHRS, CDR2 YFSETQ. The V gene lost 4 bases and the J gene lost 8 bases, with 10 bases spanning the gap. CDR3 length equals 11 residues. The CDR3 nucleotides are TGCGCCAGCAGCGCAGACAGGCAGCAGTACTTC. It encodes CASSADRQQYF.

The rearrangement links TRBV10-1 to TRBJ2-7; possibly TRBD2 for D (5 bases). Germline loops: CDR1 WNHNN, CDR2 SYGVQD (reference sequence). This CDR3 has 15 amino acids. V was cut by 3 bases and J by 2 bases, with 14 bases left in between. The CDR3 region has the DNA TGCGCCAGCAGTGAAGAGGTAACGGGGACCTACGAGCAGTACTTC. It codes for CASSEEVTGTYEQYF.

The J gene is TRBJ1-1, the V gene TRBV6-5; the match to TRBD1 covers 7 bases. CDR1 is MNHEY and CDR2 is SVGAGI in the germline V gene. The length of the CDR3 is 13 residues. The V gene end was trimmed by 2 bases and the J gene end by 8 bases; junction bases not matched to a gene: 5. The CDR3 bases are TGTGCCAGCAGTTACGAGGACAGGACCGAAGCTTTCTTT. Protein: CASSYEDRTEAFF.

The rearrangement uses TRBV15 and TRBJ1-1; 11 nucleotides agree with TRBD1. The CDR3 runs 16 residues. The germline CDR1 and CDR2 sequences are LNHNV and YYDKDF (reference sequence). The J segment lost 2 bases and the V segment lost 8 bases, leaving 10 bases of the junction unmatched. CDR3 residues: CATERPGQGENTEAFF. In nucleotides, the CDR3 is TGTGCCACCGAGCGACCGGGACAGGGGGAAAACACTGAAGCTTTCTTT.

This clonotype was detected only once. The chain joins TRBV5-4 to TRBJ1-2, with 7 positions matching TRBD1. The CDR3 sequence is 14 residues long. Germline CDR1 and CDR2: SGHNT and YYREEE (reference sequence). The junction had 4 bases not matched to a gene; V was cut back by 3 bases and J by 2 bases. The DNA for the CDR3 is TGTGCCAGCAGCTGGGGGGGACAGAACTATGGCTACACCTTC. It encodes CASSWGGQNYGYTF. The full variable domain, rest sourced from reference TRBV5-4 and TRBJ1-2, is ETGVTQSPTHLIKTRGQQVTLRCSSQSGHNTVSWYQQALGQGPQFIFQYYREEENGRGNFPPRFSGLQFPNYSSELNVNALELDDSALYLCASSWGGQNYGYTFGSGTRLTVV.

This clonotype was observed a handful of times. The chain recombines TRBV27 with TRBJ2-2, with 10 bases aligning to TRBD2. The CDR3 has 18 amino acids. The V and J ends lost 7 bases and 3 bases, in that order; junction bases with no gene match: 14. Germline V lookup: CDR1 MNHEY, CDR2 SMNVEV (reference sequence). The CDR3 DNA reads as TGTGCCAGCACCAAACTAGCGGGAATTAGCTCGTACACCGGGGAGCTGTTTTTT. Translating gives CASTKLAGISSYTGELFF.

The chain combines TRBV5-8 with TRBJ1-5; 9 bases line up with TRBD1. CDR3 length equals 15 residues. V was pared by 4 bases and J by 4 bases, with 6 bases of the junction left unmatched. Germline V gene data show CDR1 as SGHTS and CDR2 as YDEGEE. The CDR3 bases are TGTGCCAGCAGCCCCACAGGGGGCGAGAATCAGCCCCAGCATTTT. Translated: CASSPTGGENQPQHF.

The V call is TRBV19, the J call TRBJ1-6; D gene unclear. From germline, CDR1 is LNHDA and CDR2 SQIVND (reference sequence). The CDR3 length is 13 residues. Deletions cut 1 base from V and 10 bases from J, with 8 bases between. The CDR3 region is CASSIGRESPLHF. CDR3 DNA: TGTGCCAGTAGTATAGGGCGGGAATCACCCCTCCACTTT.

This chain uses TRBV6-5 with TRBJ2-3, with D perhaps TRBD2 (6 bases). The V gene's germline CDR1 is MNHEY and CDR2 SVGAGI. V was cut by 0 bases and J by 2 bases, with 12 bases left in between. There are 16 residues in the CDR3. CDR3 protein: CASSYSSRGATDTQYF. DNA for the CDR3: TGTGCCAGCAGTTACTCATCTCGCGGGGCCACAGATACGCAGTATTTT.

In this sample, this clonotype turned up a few times. This chain links TRBV6-2 or TRBV6-3 with TRBJ1-2, with D unclear. Per germline, CDR1 MNHEY and CDR2 SVGEGT. The V end was cut by 3 bases, the J end by 8 bases, with 16 bases between. The CDR3 loop spans 14 amino acids. CDR3 loop: CASSYRGNNGGYTF. The CDR3 DNA sequence: TGTGCCAGCAGTTATAGAGGGAATAACGGCGGCTACACCTTC.

V and J are TRBV7-9 and TRBJ2-7, with 10 positions matching TRBD1. The CDR3 extends over 14 amino acids. V lost 6 bases and J lost 6; bases outside the gene matches: 8. Germline CDR1 SEHNR, CDR2 FQNEAQ (reference sequence). The CDR3 loop is CASREGQGSLEQYF. The CDR3 DNA is TGTGCCAGCAGGGAGGGACAGGGGTCCCTCGAGCAGTACTTC. The complete variable domain, with remaining parts taken from reference TRBV7-9 and TRBJ2-7, reads DTGVSQNPRHKITKRGQNVTFRCDPISEHNRLYWYRQTLGQGPEFLTYFQNEAQLEKSRLLSDRFSAERPKGSFSTLEIQRTEQGDSAMYLCASREGQGSLEQYFGPGTRLTVT.

The V and J genes are TRBV6-5 and TRBJ1-2; D call uncertain. Per germline, CDR1 MNHEY and CDR2 SVGAGI. The CDR3 is made up of 13 amino acids. Trimming stripped 0 bases from V and 10 bases from J, with 12 bases between. The CDR3 loop is CASSYSASRDYTF. CDR3 bases: TGTGCCAGCAGTTACTCTGCCAGTCGGGACTACACCTTC.

This clonotype was recorded only once. V and J are TRBV19 and TRBJ2-1; 9 nucleotides agree with TRBD1. Trimming removed 5 bases from V and 5 bases from J; junction bases left unmatched: 4. The germline V gene has CDR1 LNHDA and CDR2 SQIVND (reference sequence). The CDR3 length is 14 residues. CDR3 region: CASSLRDRDNEQFF. The CDR3 DNA is TGTGCCAGTAGTCTCCGGGACAGGGACAATGAGCAGTTCTTC.

The rearrangement joins TRBV14 to TRBJ2-5; 13 bases map to TRBD2. The CDR3 contains 15 residues. The germline V gene has CDR1 SGHDN and CDR2 FVKESK. V shed 4 bases and J 5 bases; nucleotides not matched to a gene: 4. CDR3: CASSLGLAGVETQYF. The CDR3 DNA reads as TGTGCCAGCAGCCTAGGACTAGCGGGAGTTGAGACCCAGTACTTC.

V gene TRBV7-3 combines with J gene TRBJ2-7; possibly TRBD1 or TRBD2 for D (5 bases each). The CDR3 is 18 residues long. The germline V gene encodes CDR1 SGHTA and CDR2 FQGTGA. Trimming cost V 1 base and J 0 bases, with 19 bases left between them. DNA for the CDR3: TGTGCCAGCAGCTTAATTGGGACGCCTAGACTCCACTCCTACGAGCAGTACTTC. Amino acids: CASSLIGTPRLHSYEQYF. Full variable domain (remainder filled in from reference TRBV7-3 and TRBJ2-7): GAGVSQTPSNKVTEKGKYVELRCDPISGHTALYWYRQSLGQGPEFLIYFQGTGAADDSGLPNDRFFAVRPEGSVSTLKIQRTERGDSAVYLCASSLIGTPRLHSYEQYFGPGTRLTVT.

The V and J genes are TRBV7-2 and TRBJ1-1, with unresolved D. Germline V CDR1 and CDR2: SGHTA, FQGNSA. V was clipped by 3 bases and J by 4 bases, with 15 bases between them. CDR3 size: 15 residues. The CDR3 here is CASSFISSGITEAFF. CDR3 DNA sequence: TGTGCCAGCAGCTTTATCTCCAGTGGTATCACTGAAGCTTTCTTT.

The rearrangement uses TRBV20-1 and TRBJ2-5; maybe TRBD1 (6 bases). The CDR3 is 12 amino acids. V lost 6 bases and J lost 4, with 12 bases in between. Germline CDR1 is DFQATT and CDR2 is SNEGSKA (reference sequence). The CDR3 spells CSAAGDGETQYF. The CDR3 DNA follows: TGCAGTGCGGCAGGGGATGGAGAGACCCAGTACTTC.

The chain recombines TRBV7-8 with TRBJ1-5; D may be TRBD1 (5 bases). The CDR3 is made up of 14 amino acids. Trimming took 2 bases from V and 6 from J, leaving 11 bases between them. CDR1 is SGHVS, CDR2 FQNEAQ, per germline. CDR3 loop: CASSLLNGGQPQHF. Written as DNA, the CDR3 is TGTGCCAGCAGCTTACTTAATGGGGGTCAGCCCCAGCATTTT.

This clonotype was counted only a few times. This rearrangement joins TRBV27 to TRBJ1-6, with D unclear. Germline lookup yields CDR1 MNHEY and CDR2 SMNVEV (reference sequence). CDR3 size: 14 residues. V was shortened by 1 base and J by 5 bases, with 6 bases between the two germline ends. The CDR3 nucleotides are TGTGCCAGCAGTTTATATGGGGATAATTCACCCCTCCACTTT. It is translated as CASSLYGDNSPLHF.

This chain links TRBV6-5 with TRBJ1-5; D remains ambiguous. This CDR3 has 13 amino acids. CDR1 MNHEY and CDR2 SVGAGI come from the germline V gene. V was cut by 0 bases and J by 3 bases, with 3 bases left in between. This CDR3 is CASSYSVNQPQHF. In DNA, the CDR3 is TGTGCCAGCAGTTACTCGGTCAATCAGCCCCAGCATTTT.

This clonotype was detected a few times. The CDR3 loop is CASSLIILSEQFF. The CDR3 DNA follows: TGTGCCAGCAGCTTAATAATCCTTAGTGAGCAGTTCTTC. The chain is built from TRBV7-2 and TRBJ2-1, with no clear D. The CDR3 loop spans 13 amino acids. The ends were cut back, 2 bases at V and 9 bases at J, with 11 bases in the middle. Germline CDR1 and CDR2: SGHTA and FQGNSA.

The chain combines TRBV7-2 with TRBJ2-2; D is uncertain. V was cut by 2 bases and J by 0 bases, with 7 bases left in between. The CDR3 is 15 residues long. Germline values: CDR1 SGHTA, CDR2 FQGNSA. CDR3 loop: CASSLYEPNTGELFF. The CDR3 DNA follows: TGTGCCAGCAGCTTATATGAGCCGAACACCGGGGAGCTGTTTTTT. Full variable domain (outside the CDR3, taken from reference TRBV7-2 and TRBJ2-2): GAGVSQSPSNKVTEKGKDVELRCDPISGHTALYWYRQSLGQGLEFLIYFQGNSAPDKSGLPSDRFSAERTGGSVSTLTIQRTQQEDSAVYLCASSLYEPNTGELFFGEGSRLTVL.